Sequencing of this TCR beta chain was carried out in a study of T cells in Graves' hyperthyroidism and ophthalmopathy. In the study overall: Peripheral blood samples were taken at initial diagnosis, prior to any treatment.

Study-wide results and caveats: Ophthalmopathy, as predicted by the model, came a median around 7 months after the prediction.

As concerns this clonotype: Its antigen remains unidentified. A much larger clone differs from this one at a single base, so this may be a read error.

CDR3 length equals 14 residues. The V and J ends lost 2 bases and 4 bases respectively, with 10 bases between them. Germline values: CDR1 MNHEY, CDR2 SMNVEV (reference sequence). TCR beta CDR3 region amplification was performed from RNA transcripts. First-round RT-PCR of the TCR CDR3 relied on the HTBI primer set. In TCRdb, the multiplex PCR reads were re-called with MiXCR into one record per CDR3 protein. Among approximately 380,000 distinct CDR3 sequences listed, around an eighth were seen once. The rearrangement links TRBV27 to TRBJ2-3, with D perhaps matching TRBD1 (5 bases). This TCR derives from a man aged 45-65 years with Graves' ophthalmopathy. The material sequenced was blood. The CDR3 DNA is TGTGCCAGCAGTTTAAGGGGTCTCGCAGATACGCAGTATTTT. Residues: CASSLRGLADTQYF.